This entry describes one T cell receptor (beta chain). Antigen unknown. CDR1 and CDR2 (germline): KGHDR, SFDVKD. The V end lost 3 bases, the J end lost 7 bases, and 6 bases lay between the germline ends. This CDR3 has 12 residues. The data originate from a study of early T cells in non-severe SARS-CoV-2 infection. General observations from the study: VDJdb-based matching was biased toward anti-spike CD8 responses and missed private and CD4 specificities.

Unique molecular identifiers (one per individual cDNA molecule) were attached. TCRdb reprocessed the 5' RACE reads with MiXCR, giving one entry per CDR3 protein. The sample gives tens of thousands of distinct CDR3 sequences, approximately 5.6% of which show up once; roughly 7% is in the top ten. Sequenced input: whole blood. This chain joins TRBV24-1 and TRBJ1-5; TRBD1 is a possible D gene (5 bases). This clonotype was obtained from an adult who was a healthcare worker with PCR-confirmed SARS-CoV-2 infection or an uninfected control (not recorded which). The CDR3 loop is CATSDPGQPQHF. CDR3 DNA: TGTGCCACCAGTGATCCAGGGCAGCCCCAGCATTTT.